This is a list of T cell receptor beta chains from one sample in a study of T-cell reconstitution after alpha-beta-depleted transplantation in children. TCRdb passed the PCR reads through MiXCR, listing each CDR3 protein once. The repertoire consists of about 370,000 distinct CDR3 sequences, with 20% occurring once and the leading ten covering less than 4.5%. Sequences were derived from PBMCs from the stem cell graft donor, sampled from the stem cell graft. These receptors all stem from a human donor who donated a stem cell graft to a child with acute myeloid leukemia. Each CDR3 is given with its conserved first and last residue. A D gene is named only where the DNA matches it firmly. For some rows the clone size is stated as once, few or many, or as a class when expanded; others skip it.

CDR3aa: CASSLRGAGGSWNEQFF
CDR3nt: TGCGCCAGCAGCCTCCGGGGTGCAGGGGGCTCATGGAATGAGCAGTTCTTC
v_gene: TRBV4-1
abundance: many
d_gene: TRBD1
j_gene: TRBJ2-1

CDR3aa: CSARDLTGVGGTEQFF
CDR3nt: TGCAGTGCTAGAGATTTAACAGGGGTCGGCGGGACCGAGCAGTTCTTC
v_gene: TRBV20-1
abundance: many
d_gene: .
j_gene: TRBJ2-1

CDR3aa: CSARDVGAGLTDTQYF
CDR3nt: TGCAGTGCTAGAGATGTTGGAGCGGGGCTCACAGATACGCAGTATTTT
v_gene: TRBV20-1
abundance: .
d_gene: TRBD2
j_gene: TRBJ2-3

CDR3aa: CASRPTTYNEQFF
CDR3nt: TGTGCCAGCAGACCCACGACCTACAATGAGCAGTTCTTC
v_gene: TRBV28
abundance: many
d_gene: .
j_gene: TRBJ2-1

CDR3aa: CASSLDAGRSQPQHF
CDR3nt: TGTGCCAGCAGTTTAGACGCCGGAAGGAGTCAGCCCCAGCATTTT
v_gene: TRBV12-3/TRBV12-4
abundance: many
d_gene: .
j_gene: TRBJ1-5

CDR3aa: CASSSGQGLTYEQYF
CDR3nt: TGTGCCAGCAGCTCGGGACAGGGGCTGACCTACGAGCAGTACTTC
v_gene: TRBV11-2
abundance: .
d_gene: TRBD1
j_gene: TRBJ2-7

CDR3aa: CASSQSFGTYSNQPQHF
CDR3nt: TGCGCCAGCAGCCAGAGTTTCGGGACATATAGCAATCAGCCCCAGCATTTT
v_gene: TRBV4-1
abundance: .
d_gene: .
j_gene: TRBJ1-5

CDR3aa: CSATGDGYTF
CDR3nt: TGCAGTGCTACAGGGGACGGCTACACCTTC
v_gene: TRBV20-1
abundance: .
d_gene: .
j_gene: TRBJ1-2

CDR3aa: CASSRNRETGELFF
CDR3nt: TGTGCCAGCAGCCGCAATCGGGAGACCGGGGAGCTGTTTTTT
v_gene: TRBV7-3
abundance: .
d_gene: .
j_gene: TRBJ2-2

CDR3aa: CSARGGNGETQYF
CDR3nt: TGCAGTGCTAGAGGCGGGAACGGAGAGACCCAGTACTTC
v_gene: TRBV20-1
abundance: many
d_gene: .
j_gene: TRBJ2-5

CDR3aa: CATSDLGLPGEADTQYF
CDR3nt: TGTGCCACCAGTGATTTGGGACTCCCCGGCGAGGCAGATACGCAGTATTTT
v_gene: TRBV24-1
abundance: .
d_gene: .
j_gene: TRBJ2-3

CDR3aa: CATSDLVGEGDEQFF
CDR3nt: TGTGCCACCAGTGATTTGGTGGGAGAGGGCGATGAGCAGTTCTTC
v_gene: TRBV24-1
abundance: .
d_gene: .
j_gene: TRBJ2-1

CDR3aa: CATSDFGRRYGYTF
CDR3nt: TGTGCCACCAGTGATTTCGGCAGACGCTATGGCTACACCTTC
v_gene: TRBV24-1
abundance: few
d_gene: .
j_gene: TRBJ1-2

CDR3aa: CATSDFGSGRGEQYF
CDR3nt: TGTGCCACCAGTGATTTCGGTAGCGGGAGGGGAGAGCAGTACTTC
v_gene: TRBV24-1
abundance: .
d_gene: TRBD2
j_gene: TRBJ2-7

CDR3aa: CASSHSGLSSYNEQFF
CDR3nt: TGTGCCAGCAGTCATAGCGGGTTGAGCTCCTACAATGAGCAGTTCTTC
v_gene: TRBV28
abundance: few
d_gene: TRBD2
j_gene: TRBJ2-1

CDR3aa: CASSLKVSARVAYNEQFF
CDR3nt: TGCGCCAGCAGCTTGAAAGTTAGCGCCCGCGTGGCCTACAATGAGCAGTTCTTC
v_gene: TRBV5-1
abundance: few
d_gene: .
j_gene: TRBJ2-1

CDR3aa: CASSLISGTQYF
CDR3nt: TGTGCCAGCAGTTTGATATCGGGGACCCAGTACTTC
v_gene: TRBV12-3/TRBV12-4
abundance: .
d_gene: .
j_gene: TRBJ2-5

CDR3aa: CASSPPNTEAFF
CDR3nt: TGTGCCAGCAGTCCCCCGAACACTGAAGCTTTCTTT
v_gene: TRBV6-6
abundance: few
d_gene: .
j_gene: TRBJ1-1

CDR3aa: CSVAFGEKLFF
CDR3nt: TGCAGCGTTGCATTTGGGGAAAAACTGTTTTTT
v_gene: TRBV29-1
abundance: many
d_gene: .
j_gene: TRBJ1-4

CDR3aa: CASSPDSGRAGEQFF
CDR3nt: TGCGCCAGCAGCCCGGATAGCGGGAGGGCCGGTGAGCAGTTCTTC
v_gene: TRBV5-1
abundance: .
d_gene: TRBD2
j_gene: TRBJ2-1

CDR3aa: CSVVSGLHTDTQYF
CDR3nt: TGCAGCGTTGTTAGCGGTCTACACACAGATACGCAGTATTTT
v_gene: TRBV29-1
abundance: many
d_gene: .
j_gene: TRBJ2-3

CDR3aa: CASSLTGGYNEQFF
CDR3nt: TGCGCCAGCAGCCTGACAGGGGGCTACAATGAGCAGTTCTTC
v_gene: TRBV12-3/TRBV12-4
abundance: many
d_gene: TRBD1
j_gene: TRBJ2-1

CDR3aa: CASSSISEQYF
CDR3nt: TGTGCCAGCAGTTCGATATCCGAGCAGTACTTC
v_gene: TRBV28
abundance: few
d_gene: .
j_gene: TRBJ2-7

CDR3aa: CASSLSVPMETQYF
CDR3nt: TGTGCCAGCAGTTTATCAGTTCCCATGGAGACCCAGTACTTC
v_gene: TRBV28
abundance: few
d_gene: .
j_gene: TRBJ2-5

CDR3aa: CATSRVGGATNEKLFF
CDR3nt: TGTGCCACCAGCAGAGTTGGGGGGGCAACTAATGAAAAACTGTTTTTT
v_gene: TRBV15
abundance: few
d_gene: .
j_gene: TRBJ1-4

CDR3aa: CSAKGTSGREGEQFF
CDR3nt: TGCAGTGCTAAAGGGACTAGCGGGAGGGAAGGTGAGCAGTTCTTC
v_gene: TRBV20-1
abundance: many
d_gene: TRBD2
j_gene: TRBJ2-1

CDR3aa: CSARPPGEFTYEQYF
CDR3nt: TGCAGTGCTAGGCCTCCGGGGGAATTTACCTACGAGCAGTACTTC
v_gene: TRBV20-1
abundance: .
d_gene: .
j_gene: TRBJ2-7